This T cell receptor beta chain was obtained from a study of cytomegalovirus exposure and HLA in healthy donors. General observations from the study: Sequencing artifact likely explains a cluster of highly shared sequence variants.

The CDR3 spans 15 residues. Germline V gives CDR1 SGHAT, CDR2 FQDESV (reference sequence). Trimming removed 5 bases from V and 4 bases from J, with 17 bases in between. Concerning this clone: The antigen remains unidentified.

PCR involved 60 Vbeta and 13 Jbeta primers. Sequencing was performed with immunoSEQ multiplex PCR; in TCRdb, only in-frame clones are kept and a portion is missing. In the table there are 150,000 or so clones, more than 60% of which are singletons. This clonotype was sampled from a man aged 35 to 55 in good health and CMV-seropositive. The J gene is TRBJ1-2, the V gene TRBV11-1; D is unclear. Sequencing used PBMCs. The CDR3 protein is CASSVNTAGRYGYTF. In DNA form, the CDR3 reads TGTGCCAGCAGCGTAAACACAGCAGGCCGCTATGGCTACACCTTC. Full variable domain (outside the CDR3, taken from reference TRBV11-1 and TRBJ1-2): EAEVAQSPRYKITEKSQAVAFWCDPISGHATLYWYRQILGQGPELLVQFQDESVVDDSQLPKDRFSAERLKGVDSTLKIQPAELGDSAMYLCASSVNTAGRYGYTFGSGTRLTVV.